The 12 T cell receptor beta chains reported below all come from one sample, sequenced in a study of shared clonotypes between healthy human individuals. The protocol was immunoSEQ multiplex PCR, while the TCRdb copy is restricted to in-frame clones and leaves out a portion. The sample records over 800,000 clones, 90% to 95% being singletons. CD8 cells classed as naive were CD45RO-negative and positively selected for CCR7, excluding terminally differentiated effector memory CD45RA+ cells. The sample was naive CD8+ T cells sorted from blood. The receptors come from a man aged 30 to 45 in good health.

The chain employs TRBV9 and TRBJ1-2; perhaps TRBD1 as D (6 bases). The germline CDR1 and CDR2 sequences are SGDLS and YYNGEE. The length of the CDR3 is 15 residues. Trimming took 0 bases from V and 3 from J, leaving 12 bases between them. The CDR3 nucleotides read TGTGCCAGCAGCGTAGAAGGACAGCCCGACTATGGCTACACCTTC. The encoded protein is CASSVEGQPDYGYTF.

The rearrangement joins TRBV9 to TRBJ2-3, with D maybe TRBD1 (6 bases). CDR1 SGDLS and CDR2 YYNGEE come from the germline V gene. V lost 0 bases to trimming and J lost 0 bases, with 14 bases between them. The CDR3 covers 17 residues. The CDR3 region is CASSVESGVLSTDTQYF. The CDR3 DNA sequence: TGTGCCAGCAGCGTAGAGTCAGGGGTCCTTAGCACAGATACGCAGTATTTT.

Concerning this clone itself: Distinct nucleotide sequences in the sample also encode this CDR3. J is TRBJ2-3 and V is TRBV7-9, with no clear D. Looked up from germline, CDR1 is SEHNR and CDR2 is FQNEAQ (reference sequence). V was shortened by 2 bases and J by 0 bases, with 9 bases between the two germline ends. CDR3 length: 15 amino acids. The CDR3 region is CASSLLGGSTDTQYF. The CDR3 DNA reads as TGTGCCAGCAGCTTATTAGGCGGAAGCACAGATACGCAGTATTTT.

The chain has TRBV7-2 and TRBJ2-7; possibly TRBD2 for D (5 bases). Trimming shortened V by 4 bases and J by 5 bases, and 18 bases separated the two germline ends. The CDR3 is made up of 15 amino acids. The germline CDR1 and CDR2 sequences are SGHTA and FQGNSA. The CDR3, as DNA: TGTGCCAGCAGCTGGGGAAGCGGAACCTCGGACGAGCAGTACTTC. It yields the protein CASSWGSGTSDEQYF.

The V call is TRBV28, the J call TRBJ2-3, with 9 bases matching TRBD2. V was clipped by 6 bases and J by 2 bases; unmatched bases: 6. CDR1 and CDR2 from the germline V gene are MDHEN and SYDVKM. The CDR3 loop spans 15 amino acids. CDR3 region: CASRDGTSYTDTQYF. The CDR3 bases are TGTGCCAGCAGAGACGGGACTAGCTACACAGATACGCAGTATTTT.

The chain carries TRBV10-3 and TRBJ2-7, with 10 nucleotides matching TRBD2. Germline-derived CDR1 and CDR2 are ENHRY and SYGVKD. This CDR3 contains 16 residues. With V trimmed by 6 bases and J by 3 bases, 11 bases remained unmatched. CDR3 nucleotides: TGTGCCATCAGCCCGGAGGGACTAGCGAGAGACTACGAGCAGTACTTC. Translation: CAISPEGLARDYEQYF.

This chain links TRBV27 with TRBJ2-7; possibly TRBD1 for D (6 bases). V lost 2 bases and J lost 4, with 9 bases in between. CDR1 MNHEY and CDR2 SMNVEV come from the germline V gene (reference sequence). This CDR3 is built from 13 residues. The CDR3 region is CASSLATGYEQYF. The CDR3 DNA reads TGTGCCAGCAGTTTAGCGACAGGATACGAGCAGTACTTC.

V and J are TRBV30 and TRBJ2-3; no definite D call. CDR3 length: 15 amino acids. The V gene lost 2 bases and the J gene lost 0 bases, with 12 bases spanning the gap. Per germline, CDR1 GTSNPN and CDR2 SVGIG (reference sequence). CDR3 nucleotides: TGTGCCTGGAGTAAAGGAAGGGCTAGCACAGATACGCAGTATTTT. This sequence encodes CAWSKGRASTDTQYF.

Only one count was recorded for this clone. The J gene is TRBJ2-1, the V gene TRBV7-9, with 9 bases lining up with TRBD2. Germline CDR1 reads SEHNR; CDR2 reads FQNEAQ (reference sequence). The CDR3 has 13 residues. The ends lost 7 bases at V and 6 bases at J; junction bases unmatched: 4. The CDR3 sequence is CASTAGGPNEQFF. The CDR3 DNA sequence: TGTGCCAGCACTGCGGGAGGGCCCAATGAGCAGTTCTTC.

CDR3 sequence: CASSLVRAGEAFF. The DNA for the CDR3 is TGTGCCAGCAGTTTAGTCAGGGCTGGTGAAGCTTTCTTT. The chain combines TRBV27 with TRBJ1-1, with a weak D call TRBD1 (5 bases). CDR3 length equals 13 residues. Deletions cut 2 bases from V and 7 bases from J, with 11 bases between. Germline lookup yields CDR1 MNHEY and CDR2 SMNVEV (reference sequence).

The chain uses TRBV19 and TRBJ2-1; TRBD1 aligns across 12 bases. J lost 8 bases, V lost 5 bases, and 7 bases had no gene match. This CDR3 is built from 15 residues. From germline, CDR1 is LNHDA and CDR2 SQIVND (reference sequence). This CDR3 reads CASSSGTGGWDEQFF. Here the CDR3 DNA reads TGTGCCAGTAGTTCTGGGACAGGGGGCTGGGATGAGCAGTTCTTC.

This rearrangement joins TRBV2 to TRBJ1-2; D may be TRBD1 (6 bases). This CDR3 spans 15 amino acids. Trimming pared 11 bases from V and 5 bases from J, leaving 24 bases between. Germline CDR1 is SNHLY and CDR2 is FYNNEI. CDR3 in DNA: TGTGCCGGATTCGGCCGGGACAAGGATTCATATGGCTACACCTTC. Encoded protein: CAGFGRDKDSYGYTF.